Shown below are 21 T cell receptor beta chains from a single sample sequenced in a study of blood T cell repertoires in COVID-19. Profiled with immunoSEQ multiplex PCR; TCRdb holds only in-frame clones, not every one. This table has 35,000 to 50,000 clones, about 89% appearing once. Material: peripheral blood. The receptors shown here come from a man in his 70s with active COVID-19.

CDR3 residues: CASSQDPAGGSNEQFF. The CDR3 nucleotides read TGCGCCAGCAGCCAAGACCCGGCGGGGGGAAGCAATGAGCAGTTCTTC. This chain links TRBV4-3 with TRBJ2-1; 8 bases agree with TRBD2. The CDR3 covers 16 residues. The trim removed 0 bases at V and 6 bases at J, leaving 7 bases unmatched. Germline CDR1 LGHNA, CDR2 YSLEER.

The chain couples TRBV27 to TRBJ2-2; TRBD1 matches at 7 bases. CDR1 and CDR2 (germline): MNHEY, SMNVEV (reference sequence). With 9 bases clipped from V and 5 bases from J, the junction kept 15 bases outside the gene matches. The CDR3 is 16 residues long. The CDR3 spells CASMPIQGRVTGELFF. The CDR3, as DNA: TGTGCCAGTATGCCCATACAGGGGCGTGTGACCGGGGAGCTGTTTTTT.

V gene TRBV10-1 combines with J gene TRBJ1-1, with D unclear. V lost 2 bases and J 0 bases, leaving 7 bases between the germline ends. The CDR3 contains 14 residues. CDR1 and CDR2 from the germline V gene are WNHNN and SYGVQD (reference sequence). The DNA of the CDR3 is TGCGCCAGCAGTGAGGCACAGATGAACACTGAAGCTTTCTTT. Translating it yields CASSEAQMNTEAFF.

This clone was detected a few times. This sequence joins TRBV7-9 and TRBJ1-2; D may be TRBD1 (6 bases). The CDR3 extends over 14 amino acids. V was clipped by 1 base and J by 2 bases, with 8 bases between them. CDR1 is SEHNR, CDR2 FQNEAQ, per germline (reference sequence). CDR3 residues: CASSLGTVNYGYTF. The CDR3 nucleotides read TGTGCCAGCAGCTTAGGGACAGTGAACTATGGCTACACCTTC.

The CDR3 spells CSVHDRGGEAFF. CDR3 in DNA: TGCAGCGTTCATGACAGGGGAGGTGAAGCTTTCTTT. This chain links TRBV29-1 with TRBJ1-1; 8 bases fit TRBD1. Germline V gene data show CDR1 as SQVTM and CDR2 as ANQGSEA. V shed 5 bases and J 7 bases; nucleotides not matched to a gene: 6. CDR3 length equals 12 residues.

This clone was picked up one time. J is TRBJ1-5 and V is TRBV6-2 or TRBV6-3; no reliable D call. The CDR3 sequence is 15 residues long. Germline CDR1 is MNHEY and CDR2 is SVGEGT. V gave up 3 bases and J gave up 2 bases, with 11 bases separating them. The CDR3 nucleotides read TGTGCCAGCAGTTATCAGAGGGAAGGCAATCAGCCCCAGCATTTT. Encoded protein: CASSYQREGNQPQHF.

V gene TRBV9 combines with J gene TRBJ2-5; possibly TRBD2 for D (6 bases). The CDR3 spans 16 residues. Germline values: CDR1 SGDLS, CDR2 YYNGEE. Trimming took 0 bases from V and 1 from J, leaving 13 bases between them. For the CDR3, the DNA is TGTGCCAGCAGCGTAGGGGTCGGGGGATTCCAAGAGACCCAGTACTTC. Protein: CASSVGVGGFQETQYF.

The chain links TRBV24-1 to TRBJ1-1; 7 nucleotides agree with TRBD1. This CDR3 region has 13 residues. Germline values: CDR1 KGHDR, CDR2 SFDVKD. The V and J ends lost 12 bases and 1 base, in that order; junction bases with no gene match: 7. CDR3 DNA sequence: TGTGCCGCGTCTAGGACAGGGAACACTGAAGCTTTCTTT. It specifies CAASRTGNTEAFF.

The chain combines TRBV7-2 with TRBJ2-7, with 11 bases matching TRBD1. This CDR3 comprises 16 residues. Germline V gene sequence: CDR1 SGHTA, CDR2 FQGNSA. Trimming took 3 bases from V and 4 from J; bases not matched to a gene: 8. As DNA, the CDR3 is TGTGCCAGCAGCTTCGCCACCGGGACAGGGGGATACGAGCAGTACTTC. Translated, it gives CASSFATGTGGYEQYF.

The V and J genes are TRBV28 and TRBJ2-2, with TRBD2 matching over 7 bases. The CDR3 extends over 16 amino acids. Germline V gene sequence: CDR1 MDHEN, CDR2 SYDVKM. Trimming removed 6 bases from V and 0 bases from J; junction bases left unmatched: 7. CDR3 loop: CASSRGGRPNTGELFF. The CDR3 DNA reads TGTGCCAGCAGCCGCGGGGGTAGGCCGAACACCGGGGAGCTGTTTTTT.

The V call is TRBV6-2 or TRBV6-3, the J call TRBJ2-7, with 10 bases that match TRBD1. Germline V gene lookup returns CDR1 MNHEY and CDR2 SVGEGT. The CDR3 extends over 14 amino acids. The trim removed 2 bases at V and 4 bases at J, leaving 2 bases unmatched. The CDR3 sequence is CASSYRTGGYEQYF. CDR3 coding DNA: TGTGCCAGCAGTTACCGGACAGGGGGGTACGAGCAGTACTTC.

The chain uses TRBV7-8 and TRBJ2-3; no definite D call. The CDR3 is 16 residues long. Trimming pared 6 bases from V and 0 bases from J, leaving 16 bases between. Germline V gene lookup returns CDR1 SGHVS and CDR2 FQNEAQ. In DNA, the CDR3 is TGTGCCAGCAGGTCGGTGGGCCCGCGTAGCACAGATACGCAGTATTTT. Translation gives CASRSVGPRSTDTQYF.

The chain is built from TRBV7-9 and TRBJ1-2; D gene uncertain. Trimming stripped 2 bases from V and 2 bases from J, with 9 bases between. This CDR3 is 14 amino acids long. Germline CDR1 SEHNR, CDR2 FQNEAQ (reference sequence). CDR3: CASSLLQQNYGYTF. DNA for the CDR3: TGTGCCAGCAGCTTACTACAGCAAAACTATGGCTACACCTTC.

The chain uses TRBV5-4 and TRBJ2-3; no reliable D call. Germline V gene lookup returns CDR1 SGHNT and CDR2 YYREEE (reference sequence). The CDR3 length is 13 residues. Trimming pared 4 bases from V and 3 bases from J, leaving 9 bases between. This CDR3 is CASSLTPTDTQYF. The CDR3 coding sequence is TGTGCCAGCAGCCTCACTCCTACAGATACGCAGTATTTT.

The V gene is TRBV18, the J gene TRBJ2-5; 7 nucleotides agree with TRBD2. CDR3 length: 13 residues. The V and J ends lost 3 bases and 4 bases, in that order; junction bases with no gene match: 2. Germline CDR1 KGHSH, CDR2 LQKENI. CDR3 sequence: CASSPGLGETQYF. The CDR3 DNA sequence: TGTGCCAGCTCACCTGGACTAGGAGAGACCCAGTACTTC.

V gene TRBV6-5 combines with J gene TRBJ1-3; 9 bases agree with TRBD1. Germline CDR1 reads MNHEY; CDR2 reads SVGAGI. CDR3 size: 16 residues. With 0 bases clipped from V and 2 bases from J, the junction kept 2 bases outside the gene matches. CDR3 DNA: TGTGCCAGCAGTTACTCCGGGACAGGGACTGGAAACACCATATATTTT. Its translation is CASSYSGTGTGNTIYF.

The gene calls are TRBV5-6 and TRBJ1-6, with 9 positions matching TRBD1. This CDR3 comprises 16 residues. V lost 0 bases to trimming and J lost 9 bases; unmatched junction nucleotides: 7. Germline CDR1 SGHDT, CDR2 YYEEEE. The CDR3, as DNA: TGTGCCAGCAGCTTGGTTCCGGGACAGGGCTCTTCACCCCTCCACTTT. Amino acid sequence: CASSLVPGQGSSPLHF.

The chain carries TRBV7-6 and TRBJ1-2; 11 bases map to TRBD1. Germline values: CDR1 SGHVS, CDR2 FNYEAQ. CDR3 length: 14 residues. V lost 4 bases, J lost 7 bases, and 5 bases stayed unmatched. The CDR3 nucleotides read TGTGCCAGCAGCTCCACCGGGACAGGGGGTGGCTACACCTTC. Amino acids: CASSSTGTGGGYTF.

The chain combines TRBV15 with TRBJ2-3; tentatively, D is TRBD2 (6 bases). Trimming took 0 bases from V and 5 from J, leaving 18 bases between them. CDR1 and CDR2 from the germline V gene are LNHNV and YYDKDF (reference sequence). The CDR3 is 17 amino acids. CDR3 region: CATSRDLGSGGGDTQYF. CDR3 in DNA: TGTGCCACCAGCAGAGATTTAGGGTCCGGGGGTGGAGATACGCAGTATTTT.

The V gene is TRBV5-1, the J gene TRBJ1-6, with TRBD1 as a possible D gene (5 bases). Trimming removed 1 base at V and 5 bases at J, with 7 bases between. CDR3 size: 14 residues. From germline, CDR1 is SGHRS and CDR2 YFSETQ. The DNA of the CDR3 is TGCGCCAGCAGCTTGCTAGGGGATAATTCACCCCTCCACTTT. This encodes CASSLLGDNSPLHF. The whole variable domain, filled in from reference TRBV5-1 and TRBJ1-6, reads KAGVTQTPRYLIKTRGQQVTLSCSPISGHRSVSWYQQTPGQGLQFLFEYFSETQRNKGNFPGRFSGRQFSNSRSEMNVSTLELGDSALYLCASSLLGDNSPLHFGNGTRLTVT.

The V gene is TRBV2, the J gene TRBJ2-2; 8 bases fit TRBD1. Trimming removed 4 bases from V and 4 bases from J; junction bases left unmatched: 5. This CDR3 has 15 amino acids. CDR1 SNHLY and CDR2 FYNNEI come from the germline V gene. This chain's CDR3 is CASSVDRAFTGELFF. Written as DNA, the CDR3 is TGTGCCAGCAGTGTGGACAGGGCTTTCACCGGGGAGCTGTTTTTT.